Listed below are T cell receptor beta chains from one sample, sequenced in a study of shared T cell receptors in the human thymus. Generated by immunoSEQ multiplex PCR, the TCRdb table keeps only in-frame clones and is missing some. The sample shows over 650,000 clones, around 87% of them seen only once. The data also belong to a second study, concerning human thymus T cells.

The sequenced sample was thymocytes. The receptors were gathered from a boy younger than two with a congenital heart defect. CDR3s include the opening cysteine and the closing phenylalanine or tryptophan. D genes are given only for firm matches. Expanded clones are given a class, and other clones once, few, many or no size at all.

j_gene	abundance	v_gene	d_gene	CDR3nt	CDR3aa
TRBJ2-7	NA	TRBV18	NA	TGTGCCAGCTCACCACCTGTCGCCACCGAGGGCCCGAGGGTTCCCCACTACGAGCAGTACTTC	CASSPPVATEGPRVPHYEQYF
TRBJ2-1	once	TRBV4-3	NA	TGCGCCAGCAGCCATGCCCGGGGGGCCGTTACAAGTAATGAGCAGTTCTTC	CASSHARGAVTSNEQFF
TRBJ1-5	NA	TRBV28	NA	TGTGCCAGCAGTTACCCGGGACTAAATCAGCCCCAGCATTTT	CASSYPGLNQPQHF
TRBJ1-4	NA	TRBV5-4	TRBD1	TGTGCCAGCAGCTTAGACAGGGCTTTGGGGGAAAAACTGTTTTTT	CASSLDRALGEKLFF
TRBJ2-1	NA	TRBV4-3	TRBD1	TGCGCCAGCAGCATCAACCAGGGACAGGGACAGTTCTTC	CASSINQGQGQFF
TRBJ2-1	NA	TRBV7-2	TRBD2	TGTGCCAGCAGCTTAGCCCTAGCGGGAGGGAACAATGAGCAGTTCTTC	CASSLALAGGNNEQFF
TRBJ2-7	few	TRBV5-6	NA	TGTGCCAGCAGCTTCACTTCTGAGTATACCTACGAGCAGTACTTC	CASSFTSEYTYEQYF
TRBJ1-4	NA	TRBV28	NA	TGTGCCAGCAGGTTTCCATCAAAAAATGAAAAACTGTTTTTT	CASRFPSKNEKLFF
TRBJ2-2	NA	TRBV4-1	NA	TGCGCCAGCAGCCAATACCTCCCTCGGGACGGGGAGCTGTTTTTT	CASSQYLPRDGELFF
TRBJ2-2	NA	TRBV7-2	TRBD2	TGTGCCAGCAGCCTCTTGACTAGCGGGAGATGGACCGGGGAGCTGTTTTTT	CASSLLTSGRWTGELFF
TRBJ2-1	few	TRBV9	NA	TGTGCCAGCAGCCTAAGGGGGGGAGAGTGTGAGCAGTTCTTC	CASSLRGGECEQFF
TRBJ1-2	NA	TRBV18	NA	TGTGCCAGCTCACCAGGGAGGCAGAGGGGCTACACCTTC	CASSPGRQRGYTF
TRBJ2-7	NA	TRBV6-1	NA	TGTGCCAGCACTAGGGGAATAGCCTACGAGCAGTACTTC	CASTRGIAYEQYF
TRBJ2-2	NA	TRBV5-8	TRBD2	TGTGCCAGCAGCTTGAACCTAGCGGTCACGAACACCGGGGAGCTGTTTTTT	CASSLNLAVTNTGELFF
TRBJ1-2	NA	TRBV12-5	TRBD1	TGTGCTAGTGGTTTCAAGGCAGGGGGACCTGATGACTATGGCTACACCTTC	CASGFKAGGPDDYGYTF
TRBJ1-2	NA	TRBV11-2	TRBD1	TGTGCCAGCAGCCCTACGGGGACAGGGGTAGACTATGGCTACACCTTC	CASSPTGTGVDYGYTF
TRBJ2-2	NA	TRBV29-1	NA	TGCAGCGTTGAAGAAGCGGTTTCCGGGGAGCTGTTTTTT	CSVEEAVSGELFF
TRBJ1-2	NA	TRBV19	TRBD1	TGTGCCAGTACCATGACGACAGGGGGCTATGGCTACACCTTC	CASTMTTGGYGYTF
TRBJ2-3	NA	TRBV7-2	TRBD2	TGTGCCAGCAGCAGCGGACTAGCGGGAAACACAGATACGCAGTATTTT	CASSSGLAGNTDTQYF
TRBJ1-6	NA	TRBV2	TRBD1	TGTGCCAGCAGCCCCCTATACAGGGGTCTTAATAATTCACCCCTCCACTTT	CASSPLYRGLNNSPLHF
TRBJ2-2	NA	TRBV5-1	TRBD2	TGCGCCAGCAGCTTGGAGGTCCGGCGGGGGGCCGGGGAGCTGTTTTTT	CASSLEVRRGAGELFF
TRBJ1-1	NA	TRBV7-2	NA	TGTGCCAGCAGCTTCCGGGGAGGCGCTTTCTTT	CASSFRGGAFF
TRBJ1-5	NA	TRBV6-1	NA	TGTGCCAGCAGTGCTAATCAGCCCCAGCATTTT	CASSANQPQHF
TRBJ1-1	NA	TRBV18	NA	TGTGCCAGCTCACCCCCGGAGGGAAACACTGAAGCTTTCTTT	CASSPPEGNTEAFF
TRBJ1-2	once	TRBV30	NA	TGTGCCTGGTATGAGGACAGCTATGGCTACACCTTC	CAWYEDSYGYTF
TRBJ1-5	NA	TRBV27	TRBD1	TGTGCCAGCAGTCCCGGACAGGGGGCATTGCCCCAGCATTTT	CASSPGQGALPQHF
TRBJ1-6	NA	TRBV5-8	NA	TGTGCCAGCAGCTTTTGGGTCTGGGCTGCGACGGCACCCCTCCACTTT	CASSFWVWAATAPLHF
TRBJ2-5	NA	TRBV28	TRBD1	TGTGCCAGCAGCCCCAGGAACGGACAGGGGGCAGGTGAGACCCAGTACTTC	CASSPRNGQGAGETQYF
TRBJ2-4	NA	TRBV5-1	NA	TGCGCCAGCAGCTTAACCGGGAGAGAGGGCAAAAACATTCAGTACTTC	CASSLTGREGKNIQYF
TRBJ2-7	NA	TRBV28	NA	TGTGCCAGCAGTTTATCGGGACTCCACGAGCAGTACTTC	CASSLSGLHEQYF
TRBJ1-4	few	TRBV5-1	NA	TGCGCCAGCAGCGACGCGGTGGGCCAGGCGGGGGAACTGTTTTTT	CASSDAVGQAGELFF
TRBJ1-2	NA	TRBV11-2	NA	TGTGCCAGCAGCTTAGAGACATCGAGGGATCTCTATGGCTACACCTTC	CASSLETSRDLYGYTF
TRBJ1-2	NA	TRBV9	TRBD1	TGTGCCAGCAGCGTAGGAGGTAGACAGGGAGGATATGGCTACACCTTC	CASSVGGRQGGYGYTF
TRBJ1-5	once	TRBV6-1	NA	TGTGCCAGCAGTGAAGAGGTGGCAGGGCACGCTAGCAATCAGCCCCAGCATTTT	CASSEEVAGHASNQPQHF
TRBJ1-5	NA	TRBV6-1	TRBD1	TGTGCCAGCAGTGAAAATCAGGGAGGACAGGTTCATCAGCCCCAGCATTTT	CASSENQGGQVHQPQHF
TRBJ1-5	NA	TRBV27	NA	TGTGCCACCGCCCACAGGAATAGCAATCAGCCCCAGCATTTT	CATAHRNSNQPQHF
TRBJ1-6	once	TRBV9	TRBD1	TGTGCCAGCAGCGTAGATCCCCGACAGGGAGGTGTTTCACCCCTCCACTTT	CASSVDPRQGGVSPLHF